Listed below are T cell receptor beta chains from one sample, sequenced in a study of PD-1 blockade in classical Hodgkin lymphoma. This table comes from immunoSEQ multiplex PCR, and its TCRdb copy is limited to in-frame clones, with some not included. The sample lists just under 40,000 clones, 77% seen once, with about 9.1% in the top ten. The sample in question was peripheral blood mononuclear cells (PBMCs), obtained before the fourth cycle of nivolumab. These receptors were collected from a human donor with classical Hodgkin lymphoma. CDR3s include the opening cysteine and the closing phenylalanine or tryptophan. The D gene is left open where the match is weak. Where a row states a size, it is once, few, many or the class of an expanded clone; other rows omit it.

>TRBJ2-7|TRBD1|.|TRBV19
TGTGCCAGTAGTAAAGCGACAGGGGCATCTCTCTACGAGCAGTACTTC
CASSKATGASLYEQYF
>TRBJ2-2|TRBD2|.|TRBV11-2
TGTGCCAGCAGCTTAGGCGGGGGGGCTCCCGGGGAGCTGTTTTTT
CASSLGGGAPGELFF
>TRBJ2-3|.|.|TRBV6-4
TGTGCCAGCAGTCCGAGTCATTCAGATACGCAGTATTTT
CASSPSHSDTQYF
>TRBJ2-7|.|.|TRBV10-3
TGTGCCATCGGGAGGGACAGTTCCTACGAGCAGTACTTC
CAIGRDSSYEQYF
>TRBJ1-3|TRBD1|.|TRBV6-1
TGTGCCAGCAGCCTCCAGACAGGGGGGGTAGACACCATATATTTT
CASSLQTGGVDTIYF
>TRBJ1-1|TRBD1|.|TRBV7-9
TGTGCCAGCAGCTCACAGGGGGCGAACACTGAAGCTTTCTTT
CASSSQGANTEAFF
>TRBJ1-4|.|.|TRBV14
TGTGCCAGCAGCCACCCCTCTTTTGAGGCGGAAAAACTGTTTTTT
CASSHPSFEAEKLFF
>TRBJ2-3|TRBD1|.|TRBV7-3
TGTGCCAGCAGCTTAGGGACAGGGGGCTTGGATACGCAGTATTTT
CASSLGTGGLDTQYF
>TRBJ1-3|.|.|TRBV5-6
TGTGCCAGCAGCCCCAACTCTGGAAACACCATATATTTT
CASSPNSGNTIYF
>TRBJ1-2|TRBD1|.|TRBV4-3
TGCGCCAGCAGCCGAGAGGTGACAGGGAAAGGCTACACCTTC
CASSREVTGKGYTF
>TRBJ2-5|.|few|TRBV11-2
TGTGCCAGCAGCTCCGGCATTCGTCCAGAGGCCCAGTACTTC
CASSSGIRPEAQYF
>TRBJ2-5|.|.|TRBV5-4
TGTGCCAGCAGCAGTCCGGGGAAAGAGACCCAGTACTTC
CASSSPGKETQYF
>TRBJ1-5|TRBD1|.|TRBV2
TGTGCCAGCACACAGGGGGATCAGCCCCAGCATTTT
CASTQGDQPQHF
>TRBJ1-3|.|few|TRBV29-1
TGCAGCTTTAAGGGTCCCGGAAACACCATATATTTT
CSFKGPGNTIYF
>TRBJ2-1|.|.|TRBV11-2
TGTGCCAGCAGCTTAGGGGGGACACATATTTACAATGAGCAGTTCTTC
CASSLGGTHIYNEQFF
>TRBJ2-1|.|.|TRBV7-8
TGTGCCAGCAGCTTAGATCGAGGCCAGGGGGGGTACAATGAGCAGTTCTTC
CASSLDRGQGGYNEQFF
>TRBJ1-1|.|.|TRBV29-1
TGCAGCGTTCGGACGGTAGCGGGCACTGAAGCTTTCTTT
CSVRTVAGTEAFF
>TRBJ2-7|.|once|TRBV4-1
TGCGCCAGCAGCCAACGGCATTCCTACGAGCAGTACTTC
CASSQRHSYEQYF
>TRBJ1-4|.|.|TRBV29-1
TGCAGCGTTGATGATGGGGGAAAGGAAAAACTGTTTTTT
CSVDDGGKEKLFF
>TRBJ1-5|.|once|TRBV27
TGTGCCAGCAGTCCGCTACAAGCGGTGGGTAGACAGCCCCAGCATTTT
CASSPLQAVGRQPQHF
>TRBJ2-7|.|.|TRBV27
TGTGCCAGCAGGGGGCGTACAAACCACGAGCAGTACTTC
CASRGRTNHEQYF
>TRBJ2-5|.|once|TRBV7-2
TGTGCCAGCGGGCATGGATTGGGAGAGACCCAGTACTTC
CASGHGLGETQYF
>TRBJ1-3|.|.|TRBV28
TGTGCCAGCAGTTTTCCCAGGAGCTCTGGAAACACCATATATTTT
CASSFPRSSGNTIYF
>TRBJ1-2|.|.|TRBV19
TGTGCCAGTAGTATAGGACAGAATAATGGCTACACCTTC
CASSIGQNNGYTF
>TRBJ2-2|TRBD2|.|TRBV9
TGTGCCAGCAGCGTAGCCAGCGGGGGGAACACCGGGGAGCTGTTTTTT
CASSVASGGNTGELFF
>TRBJ1-6|TRBD1|.|TRBV15
TGTGCCACCAGCACTAGACAGGGATTTTTTTCACCCCTCCACTTT
CATSTRQGFFSPLHF
>TRBJ1-2|.|many|TRBV30
TGTGCCTGGAGCAGGGGAGGGAACTCTGGCTACACCTTC
CAWSRGGNSGYTF
>TRBJ2-7|.|.|TRBV6-4
TGTGCCAGCAGTGACTCATCCACCTACTACGAGCAGTACTTC
CASSDSSTYYEQYF
>TRBJ1-1|.|.|TRBV29-1
TGCAGCGTTGAGGGTCGGGGTTTGGACGCTTTCTTT
CSVEGRGLDAFF
>TRBJ2-5|TRBD1|.|TRBV5-1
TGCGCCAGCAGCTTGGAATTGACAGGGCAGGAGACCCAGTACTTC
CASSLELTGQETQYF
>TRBJ1-5|.|.|TRBV19
TGTGCCAGTAGTATAGGTAGGGTTCGGAAATCCTTAAGCAATCAGCCCCAGCATTTT
CASSIGRVRKSLSNQPQHF
>TRBJ2-1|TRBD2|.|TRBV11-3
TGTGCCAGCAGCTTAGGATTGGGTAGCGGGGGCTCCTACAATGAGCAGTTCTTC
CASSLGLGSGGSYNEQFF
>TRBJ1-1|.|.|TRBV6-5
TGTGCCAGCAGTTTTCGTGCAGGGGTGAACACTGAAGCTTTCTTT
CASSFRAGVNTEAFF
>TRBJ2-4|TRBD2|.|TRBV18
TGTGCCAGCTCACCTGGCGGGGGGGCAACCAACATTCAGTACTTC
CASSPGGGATNIQYF
>TRBJ1-2|.|.|TRBV19
TGTGCCAGTTCCGGACCTAACTATGGCTACACCTTC
CASSGPNYGYTF
>TRBJ2-5|.|.|TRBV6-5
TGTGCCAGCAGAGACACAGAGTTTCAAGAGACCCAGTACTTC
CASRDTEFQETQYF
>TRBJ2-5|.|.|TRBV10-3
TGTGCCACCGGTTTGCAAGAGACCCAGTACTTC
CATGLQETQYF
>TRBJ2-1|.|.|TRBV2
TGTGCCAGCAGCCCCGCCGGGGGCTCCTACAATGAGCAGTTCTTC
CASSPAGGSYNEQFF
>TRBJ2-3|TRBD2|.|TRBV4-1
TGCGCCAGCAGCCTTCTAGCGGGGGGGCCATATACGCAGTATTTT
CASSLLAGGPYTQYF
>TRBJ2-1|TRBD1|once|TRBV10-3
TGTGCCATCAGTGAGCGAAGGACAGGGGGCGCCGATGAGCAGTTCTTC
CAISERRTGGADEQFF
>TRBJ1-5|.|.|TRBV7-2
TGTGCCAGCAGCTTAATCAGCAGGCTAGGCAATCAGCCCCAGCATTTT
CASSLISRLGNQPQHF
>TRBJ1-4|.|.|TRBV6-1
TGTGCCAGCAGTGCCGGGACCTCCGCAACTAATGAAAAACTGTTTTTT
CASSAGTSATNEKLFF
>TRBJ2-2|TRBD1|.|TRBV5-1
TGCGCCAGCACCACCCTCGCGACAGGGACCGGGGAGCTGTTTTTT
CASTTLATGTGELFF
>TRBJ2-5|.|.|TRBV5-4
TGTGCCAGCAGCTTCGGACGTTGGGGGATGGAGACCCAGTACTTC
CASSFGRWGMETQYF
>TRBJ1-4|.|.|TRBV5-1
TGCGCCAGCAGCCCAGATTGGACGGGAGGACTGGAAAGGGAAAAACTGTTTTTT
CASSPDWTGGLEREKLFF
>TRBJ1-1|.|.|TRBV7-2
TGTGCCAGCAGCCTCCAGGGTGGGGGGAACACTGAAGCTTTCTTT
CASSLQGGGNTEAFF
>TRBJ1-1|.|.|TRBV9
TGTGCCAGCAGCGTAGAGGGGCAGGCGGACACTGAAGCTTTCTTT
CASSVEGQADTEAFF
>TRBJ2-5|TRBD1|.|TRBV10-3
TGTGCCATCAGTCAGGACAGGGGGATTCAAGAGACCCAGTACTTC
CAISQDRGIQETQYF
>TRBJ2-5|TRBD2|.|TRBV2
TGTGCCAGCAGTGAACGAGGGCTAGCGGGCTCAGCGTACTTC
CASSERGLAGSAYF
>TRBJ1-1|.|.|TRBV4-1
TGCGCCAGCAGCCAAGTGGTATCAAAAACGGAAGAAGCTTTCTTT
CASSQVVSKTEEAFF
>TRBJ2-3|TRBD2|.|TRBV4-2
TGTGCCAGCAGCAAAAGAACGGGACTAGCGCCATCGGGCACAGATACGCAGTATTTT
CASSKRTGLAPSGTDTQYF
>TRBJ2-7|.|.|TRBV5-1
.
CASSLVVGQGAIWHF